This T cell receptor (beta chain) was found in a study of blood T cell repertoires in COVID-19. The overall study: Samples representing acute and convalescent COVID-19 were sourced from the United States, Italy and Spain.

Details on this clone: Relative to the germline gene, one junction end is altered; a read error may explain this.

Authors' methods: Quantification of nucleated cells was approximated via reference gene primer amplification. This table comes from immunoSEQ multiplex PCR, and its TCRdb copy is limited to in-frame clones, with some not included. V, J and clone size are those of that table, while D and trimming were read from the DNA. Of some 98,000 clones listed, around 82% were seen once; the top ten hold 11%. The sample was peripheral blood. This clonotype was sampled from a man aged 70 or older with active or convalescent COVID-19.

The DNA of the CDR3 is TGTGCCAGCAGTCAAGCGGGACAAATGAACACTGAAGCTTTCTTT. Protein product: CASSQAGQMNTEAFF. The chain has TRBV6-1 and TRBJ1-1; perhaps TRBD1 as D (6 bases). There are 15 residues in the CDR3. Germline V CDR1 and CDR2: MNHNS, SASEGT.